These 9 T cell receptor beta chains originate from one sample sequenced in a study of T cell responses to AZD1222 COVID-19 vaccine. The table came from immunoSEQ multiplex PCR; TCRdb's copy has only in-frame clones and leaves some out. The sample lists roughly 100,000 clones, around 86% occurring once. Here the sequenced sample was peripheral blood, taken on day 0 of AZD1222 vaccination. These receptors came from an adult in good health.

The DNA of the CDR3 is TGTGCCAGCAGCTTAGTGTCGGGGAACTCTGGAAACACCATATATTTT. This codes for CASSLVSGNSGNTIYF. The rearrangement links TRBV11-2 to TRBJ1-3; D is unclear. Germline values: CDR1 SGHAT, CDR2 FQNNGV. This CDR3 spans 16 amino acids. Between the trimmed V and J ends, which lost 1 base and 0 bases, there was a span of 10 bases. The complete variable domain, with remaining parts taken from reference TRBV11-2 and TRBJ1-3, reads EAGVAQSPRYKIIEKRQSVAFWCNPISGHATLYWYQQILGQGPKLLIQFQNNGVVDDSQLPKDRFSAERLKGVDSTLKIQPAKLEDSAVYLCASSLVSGNSGNTIYFGEGSWLTVV.

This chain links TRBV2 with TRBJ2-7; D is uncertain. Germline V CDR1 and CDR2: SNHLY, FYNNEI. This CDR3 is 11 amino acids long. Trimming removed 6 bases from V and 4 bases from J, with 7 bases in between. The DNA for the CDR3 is TGTGCCAGCAGCGCTAATTACGAGCAGTACTTC. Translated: CASSANYEQYF. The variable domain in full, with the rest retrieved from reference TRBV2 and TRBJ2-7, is EPEVTQTPSHQVTQMGQEVILRCVPISNHLYFYWYRQILGQKVEFLVSFYNNEISEKSEIFDDQFSVERPDGSNFTLKIRSTKLEDSAMYFCASSANYEQYFGPGTRLTVT.

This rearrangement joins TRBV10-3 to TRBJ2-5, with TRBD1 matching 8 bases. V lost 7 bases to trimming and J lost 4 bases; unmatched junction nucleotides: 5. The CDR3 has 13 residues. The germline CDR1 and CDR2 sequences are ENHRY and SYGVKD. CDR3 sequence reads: CAIKGDRGETQYF. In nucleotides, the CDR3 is TGTGCCATCAAGGGCGACAGGGGAGAGACCCAGTACTTC.

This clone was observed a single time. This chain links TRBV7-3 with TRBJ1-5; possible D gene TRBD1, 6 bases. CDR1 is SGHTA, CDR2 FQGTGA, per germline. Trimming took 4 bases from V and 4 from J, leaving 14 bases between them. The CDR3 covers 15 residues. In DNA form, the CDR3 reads TGTGCCAGCAGCTCGACCAACAGGGTTAATCAGCCCCAGCATTTT. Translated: CASSSTNRVNQPQHF.

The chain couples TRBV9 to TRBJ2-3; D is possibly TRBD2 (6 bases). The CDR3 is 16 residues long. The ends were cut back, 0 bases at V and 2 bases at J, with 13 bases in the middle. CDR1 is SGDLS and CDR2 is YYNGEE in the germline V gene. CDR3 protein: CASSVAGGATTDTQYF. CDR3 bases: TGTGCCAGCAGCGTAGCTGGCGGGGCTACCACAGATACGCAGTATTTT. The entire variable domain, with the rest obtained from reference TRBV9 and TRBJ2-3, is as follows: DSGVTQTPKHLITATGQRVTLRCSPRSGDLSVYWYQQSLDQGLQFLIQYYNGEERAKGNILERFSAQQFPDLHSELNLSSLELGDSALYFCASSVAGGATTDTQYFGPGTRLTVL.

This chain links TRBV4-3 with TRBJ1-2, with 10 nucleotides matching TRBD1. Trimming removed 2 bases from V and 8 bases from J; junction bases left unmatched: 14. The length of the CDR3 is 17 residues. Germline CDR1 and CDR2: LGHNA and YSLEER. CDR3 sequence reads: CASSQSTGGLIEGGYTF. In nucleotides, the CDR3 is TGCGCCAGCAGCCAATCGACAGGGGGCCTTATTGAGGGAGGCTACACCTTC.

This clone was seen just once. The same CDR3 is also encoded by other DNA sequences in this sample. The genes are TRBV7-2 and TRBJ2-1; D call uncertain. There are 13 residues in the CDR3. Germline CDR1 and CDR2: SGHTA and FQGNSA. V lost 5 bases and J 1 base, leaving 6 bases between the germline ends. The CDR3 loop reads CASSLGSYNEQFF. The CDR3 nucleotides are TGTGCCAGCAGCCTGGGGTCCTACAATGAGCAGTTCTTC.

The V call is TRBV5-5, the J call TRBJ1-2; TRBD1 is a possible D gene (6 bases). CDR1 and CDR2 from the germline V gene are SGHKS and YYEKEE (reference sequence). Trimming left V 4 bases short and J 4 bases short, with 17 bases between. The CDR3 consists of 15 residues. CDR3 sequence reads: CASSRGRGNGYGYTF. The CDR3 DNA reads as TGTGCCAGCAGCCGGGGGAGGGGGAATGGCTATGGCTACACCTTC. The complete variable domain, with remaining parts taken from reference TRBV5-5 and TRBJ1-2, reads DAGVTQSPTHLIKTRGQQVTLRCSPISGHKSVSWYQQVLGQGPQFIFQYYEKEERGRGNFPDRFSARQFPNYSSELNVNALLLGDSALYLCASSRGRGNGYGYTFGSGTRLTVV.

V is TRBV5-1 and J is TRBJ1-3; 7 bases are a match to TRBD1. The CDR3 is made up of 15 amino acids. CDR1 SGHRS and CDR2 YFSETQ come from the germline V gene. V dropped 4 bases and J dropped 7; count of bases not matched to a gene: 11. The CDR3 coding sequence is TGCGCCAGCAGCCCCGAGGAGGGGGCAGGTAACACCATATATTTT. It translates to CASSPEEGAGNTIYF.